This TCR beta chain was recorded in a study of blood T cells in healthy people across ages. Study-level background: Capture via template switching afforded approximately one barcoded beta molecule per two T cells. General study points: Age advanced and TCR beta diversity per million T cells fell, roughly linearly.

Researchers report isolating at least 6 million PBMCs per sample. Turning to this clonotype: Its antigen is as yet unknown.

For the second PCR, which ran for about 6 to 12 cycles, a sample-barcoded 5' primer and a J-beta primer mix were used. Sequencing recovered at least 2.5 million CDR3-containing paired-end reads from each sample. Via MiXCR, TCRdb re-called the 5' RACE reads, giving one row per CDR3 protein. The sample holds over 1.5 million distinct CDR3 sequences; about 50% are singletons and the top ten take about 2.1%. Germline loops: CDR1 SGHKS, CDR2 YYEKEE (reference sequence). This CDR3 is 14 amino acids long. Unmatched junction bases numbered 6, after V lost 4 bases and J lost 6 bases. This clonotype was obtained from a woman aged 40 to 55 in good health. The chain carries TRBV5-5 and TRBJ2-1; 8 nucleotides align to TRBD1. Material: blood. The CDR3 region has the DNA TGTGCCAGCAGCCCGGACAGGGTCCGCAATGAGCAGTTCTTC. Its protein is CASSPDRVRNEQFF.